Listed here is a single T cell receptor beta chain. What it binds is unknown. The CDR3 is made up of 16 amino acids. CDR1 and CDR2 (germline): LGHNA, YNFKEQ. Trimming removed 4 bases at V and 0 bases at J, with 16 bases between. This table comes from immunoSEQ multiplex PCR, and its TCRdb copy is limited to in-frame clones, with some not included. The data hold about 2,200,000 clones, with about 92% observed a single time. The entry originates in a study of shared clonotypes between healthy human individuals. CD8 cells classed as naive were CD45RO-negative and positively selected for CCR7, excluding terminally differentiated effector memory CD45RA+ cells. General study points: Clonotype sharing across a handful of donors was observed for 5% to 6.5% of naive CD4 clonotypes. The authors expected sequencing depth to affect clonotype sharing among donors.

Sequencing input: naive CD8+ T cells from PBMCs. This TCR was recovered from a man younger than 35 in good health. Some clones in this sample may be carry-over from other donors' samples. The rearrangement joins TRBV4-2 to TRBJ2-7; D is uncertain. The CDR3 region is CASSLFGGSSSYEQYF. CDR3 nucleotide sequence: TGTGCCAGCAGCCTCTTCGGCGGTAGCAGCTCCTACGAGCAGTACTTC.